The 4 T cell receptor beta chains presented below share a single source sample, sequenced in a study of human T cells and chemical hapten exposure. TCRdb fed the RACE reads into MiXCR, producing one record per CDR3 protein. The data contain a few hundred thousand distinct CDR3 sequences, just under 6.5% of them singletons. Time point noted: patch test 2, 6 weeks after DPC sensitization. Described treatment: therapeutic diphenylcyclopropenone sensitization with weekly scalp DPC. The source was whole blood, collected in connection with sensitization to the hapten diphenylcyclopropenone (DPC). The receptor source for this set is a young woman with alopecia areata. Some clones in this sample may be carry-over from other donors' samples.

Here the CDR3 DNA reads TGTGCCAGCAGCCCGGGGGGGAAGCAGGAGCAGTTCTTC. Translated: CASSPGGKQEQFF. This sequence joins TRBV11-2 and TRBJ2-1; 8 nucleotides line up with TRBD2. After removal of 5 bases from V and 10 bases from J, the junction contained 7 bases not matched to a gene. Germline V gene lookup returns CDR1 SGHAT and CDR2 FQNNGV. The CDR3 covers 13 residues.

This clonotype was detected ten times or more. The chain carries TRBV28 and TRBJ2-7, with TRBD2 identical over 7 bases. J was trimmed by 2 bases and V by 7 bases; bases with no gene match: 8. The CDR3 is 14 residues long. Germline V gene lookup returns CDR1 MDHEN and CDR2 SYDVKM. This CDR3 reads CASNKAAGAYEQYF. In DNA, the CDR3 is TGTGCCAGCAACAAAGCGGCGGGAGCCTACGAGCAGTACTTC. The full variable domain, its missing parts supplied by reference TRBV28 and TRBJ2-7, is DVKVTQSSRYLVKRTGEKVFLECVQDMDHENMFWYRQDPGLGLRLIYFSYDVKMKEKGDIPEGYSVSREKKERFSLILESASTNQTSMYLCASNKAAGAYEQYFGPGTRLTVT.

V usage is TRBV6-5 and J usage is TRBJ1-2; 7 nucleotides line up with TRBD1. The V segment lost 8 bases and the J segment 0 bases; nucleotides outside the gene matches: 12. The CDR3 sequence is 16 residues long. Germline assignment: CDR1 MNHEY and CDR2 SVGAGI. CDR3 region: CASGGTRGKTNYGYTF. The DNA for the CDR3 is TGTGCCAGCGGGGGAACCAGGGGGAAGACTAACTATGGCTACACCTTC.

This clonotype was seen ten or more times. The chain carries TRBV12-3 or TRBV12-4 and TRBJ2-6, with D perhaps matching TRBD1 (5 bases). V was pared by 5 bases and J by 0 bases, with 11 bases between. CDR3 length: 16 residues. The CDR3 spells CASSRQPYSGANVLTF. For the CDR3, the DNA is TGTGCCAGCAGTCGACAGCCCTACTCTGGGGCCAACGTCCTGACTTTC.